This TCR beta chain appears in the sequencing data of a study of blood T cell repertoires in COVID-19. The overall study: The study drew acute and convalescent COVID-19 samples from the United States, Italy and Spain. Sources were T cells, B-cell-depleted T cells, or PBMCs; the material itself was cDNA or gDNA.

Comments on this clone: The conserved final phenylalanine or tryptophan is absent from the CDR3, which likely points to a read error.

As handled by the study authors: Amplified reference gene primers provided the basis for estimating nucleated cell counts. Assay used: immunoSEQ multiplex PCR; TCRdb lists only in-frame clones, some missing. V, J and clone size are those of that table, while D and trimming were read from the DNA. The sample has about 120,000 clones; more than 70% are singletons. V was trimmed by 5 bases and J by 6 bases, leaving 13 bases between them. CDR3 length: 13 amino acids. The clonotype originates from a human donor in a cohort sampled during active COVID-19. The J gene is TRBJ1-2, the V gene TRBV12-3 or TRBV12-4; D may be TRBD1 (5 bases). The source material was peripheral blood. The CDR3 sequence is CASSRAGRHGYTL. As DNA, the CDR3 is TGTGCCAGCAGTAGGGCAGGGCGCCATGGCTACACCCTC.